These T cell receptor beta chains were read from a single sample in a study of T cells in Graves' hyperthyroidism and ophthalmopathy. TCRdb called the multiplex PCR reads again in MiXCR, with one record for every CDR3 protein. Among roughly 520,000 distinct CDR3 sequences listed, 24% were seen once. Input material: blood. Receptors originate from a woman aged 30 to 39 with Graves' ophthalmopathy. CDR3s include the opening cysteine and the closing phenylalanine or tryptophan. The D gene is left open where the match is weak. The listing skips clone size in some rows; elsewhere it reads once, few, many or a size class.

TRBJ1-2 | TRBD1 | TRBV24-1 | many | CATSDSGTGYGYTF | TGTGCCACCAGTGATTCCGGGACAGGGTATGGCTACACCTTC
TRBJ2-5 | . | TRBV5-1 | many | CASSLRADIQETQYF | TGCGCCAGCAGCTTGCGGGCGGACATCCAAGAGACCCAGTACTTC
TRBJ2-2 | . | TRBV4-2 | once | CASTQELRPPNTGELFF | TGTGCCAGCACCCAAGAACTAAGGCCCCCGAACACCGGGGAGCTGTTTTTT
TRBJ1-1 | . | TRBV7-3 | many | CASSLNRDAEAFF | TGTGCCAGCAGCTTAAACAGAGATGCTGAAGCTTTCTTT
TRBJ2-2 | . | TRBV20-1 | many | CSARDLDREDTGELFF | TGCAGTGCTAGAGATCTTGACAGGGAGGACACCGGGGAGCTGTTTTTT
TRBJ2-7 | TRBD1 | TRBV9 | many | CASSDGTAYEQYF | TGTGCCAGCAGCGACGGGACAGCCTACGAGCAGTACTTC
TRBJ1-6 | . | TRBV19 | . | CASSIGGEGYNSPLHF | TGTGCCAGTAGTATCGGGGGCGAAGGATATAATTCACCCCTCCACTTT
TRBJ2-5 | TRBD1 | TRBV6-1 | many | CASSDRTGGAETQYF | TGTGCCAGCAGTGATAGGACAGGGGGCGCGGAGACCCAGTACTTC
TRBJ1-1 | . | TRBV19 | many | CASREGSEAFF | TGTGCCAGTAGGGAGGGATCTGAAGCTTTCTTT
TRBJ1-1 | . | TRBV28 | few | CASSSLTGIGNTEAFF | TGTGCCAGCAGTTCACTAACAGGGATCGGGAACACTGAAGCTTTCTTT
TRBJ2-2 | . | TRBV28 | many | CASSLLTGELFF | TGTGCCAGCAGTTTACTGACCGGGGAGCTGTTTTTT
TRBJ2-7 | TRBD2 | TRBV5-1 | many | CASSPSSGGAYEQYF | TGCGCCAGCAGCCCATCTAGCGGGGGGGCCTACGAGCAGTACTTC
TRBJ2-7 | . | TRBV6-1 | many | CASSEAGGTYEQYF | TGTGCCAGCAGTGAAGCAGGGGGTACCTACGAGCAGTACTTC
TRBJ2-5 | TRBD1 | TRBV20-1 | . | CSAHSPGTGKETQYF | TGCAGTGCTCATAGCCCCGGGACAGGGAAAGAGACCCAGTACTTC
TRBJ1-5 | . | TRBV3-1 | few | CASSQGAGIGQPQHF | TGTGCCAGCAGCCAAGGGGCGGGGATCGGTCAGCCCCAGCATTTT
TRBJ2-5 | TRBD2 | TRBV10-2 | many | CASTIAGQETQYF | TGCGCCAGCACAATAGCGGGACAAGAGACCCAGTACTTC
TRBJ2-2 | TRBD1 | TRBV20-1 | . | CSARDRGSGELFF | TGCAGTGCTAGGGACAGGGGATCCGGGGAGCTGTTTTTT
TRBJ1-1 | . | TRBV11-3 | . | CASSYFTENTEAFF | TGTGCCAGCAGCTACTTCACAGAGAACACTGAAGCTTTCTTT
TRBJ2-2 | . | TRBV10-3 | few | CAISGTSGELFF | TGTGCCATCAGTGGGACATCCGGGGAGCTGTTTTTT
TRBJ2-7 | . | TRBV11-2 | many | CASSRPTLNYEQYF | TGTGCCAGCAGCCGCCCAACCTTGAACTACGAGCAGTACTTC
TRBJ1-1 | TRBD1 | TRBV12-3/TRBV12-4 | . | CASSQGGAVTEAFF | TGTGCCAGCAGTCAAGGGGGCGCGGTCACTGAAGCTTTCTTT
TRBJ1-1 | . | TRBV4-1 | many | CASSQAVGMGDTEAFF | TGCGCCAGCAGCCAAGCTGTGGGAATGGGGGACACTGAAGCTTTCTTT
TRBJ1-1 | . | TRBV3-1 | many | CASSQVPGLNTEAFF | TGTGCCAGCAGCCAAGTGCCGGGTCTCAACACTGAAGCTTTCTTT
TRBJ2-5 | TRBD1 | TRBV11-2 | . | CASSSPGTGGLLGPGETQYF | TGTGCCAGCAGCTCACCTGGGACAGGGGGTTTGTTGGGGCCGGGAGAGACCCAGTACTTC
TRBJ2-7 | . | TRBV6-1 | many | CASSDRTVYEQYF | TGTGCCAGCAGTGATAGGACAGTCTACGAGCAGTACTTC
TRBJ1-1 | . | TRBV5-1 | . | CASSLMGPVNTEAFF | TGCGCCAGCAGCTTGATGGGACCCGTGAACACTGAAGCTTTCTTT
TRBJ2-7 | TRBD1 | TRBV6-1 | many | CASTSSGTVGFYEQYF | TGTGCCAGCACCAGCTCTGGGACAGTCGGCTTTTACGAGCAGTACTTC
TRBJ2-4 | . | TRBV29-1 | . | CSAHALAKNIQYF | TGCAGCGCTCACGCTCTAGCCAAAAACATTCAGTACTTC
TRBJ1-5 | . | TRBV4-2 | many | CASSQGWRGQPQHF | TGTGCCAGCAGCCAAGGCTGGAGGGGCCAGCCCCAGCATTTT
TRBJ1-1 | TRBD1 | TRBV20-1 | few | CSAIHGTGETEAFF | TGCAGTGCGATTCACGGGACAGGGGAAACTGAAGCTTTCTTT
TRBJ2-7 | TRBD1 | TRBV7-9 | many | CASSSRDRGKEQYF | TGTGCCAGCAGCAGCCGGGACAGGGGGAAGGAGCAGTACTTC
TRBJ1-3 | TRBD1 | TRBV6-4 | . | CASSDRPGTGFGNTIYF | TGTGCCAGCAGTGACCGACCCGGGACAGGGTTCGGAAACACCATATATTTT
TRBJ2-6 | . | TRBV29-1 | . | CSVHQGAGANVLTF | TGCAGCGTTCATCAGGGAGCCGGGGCCAACGTCCTGACTTTC
TRBJ2-7 | . | TRBV24-1 | . | CATPDSYEQYF | TGTGCCACACCTGACAGCTACGAGCAGTACTTC
TRBJ1-5 | . | TRBV12-3/TRBV12-4 | few | CASSLRAERPQHF | TGTGCCAGCAGTTTAAGGGCGGAGAGACCCCAGCATTTT
TRBJ2-5 | . | TRBV7-8 | many | CASSSLTLPDSEETQYF | TGTGCCAGCAGCTCCCTTACCCTACCCGACAGCGAAGAGACCCAGTACTTC
TRBJ1-2 | . | TRBV15 | many | CATSSYGRTRSGYTF | TGTGCCACCAGCTCTTACGGACGGACGAGAAGTGGCTACACCTTC
TRBJ1-3 | . | TRBV12-3/TRBV12-4 | many | CASSLRALPSGNTIYF | TGTGCCAGCAGTTTGAGGGCCCTACCCTCTGGAAACACCATATATTTT
TRBJ2-5 | TRBD1 | TRBV24-1 | . | CATAQAGQGEETQYF | TGTGCCACCGCCCAGGCGGGACAGGGGGAAGAGACCCAGTACTTC
TRBJ1-1 | . | TRBV2 | many | CASSDKGMNTEAFF | TGTGCCAGCAGTGATAAGGGGATGAACACTGAAGCTTTCTTT
TRBJ1-5 | . | TRBV6-2/TRBV6-3 | . | CASSWDPDQPQHF | TGTGCCAGCAGTTGGGACCCCGACCAGCCCCAGCATTTT
TRBJ1-6 | . | TRBV30 | few | CAWSVGTPRGPLHF | TGTGCCTGGAGTGTCGGAACCCCGCGCGGCCCCCTCCACTTT
TRBJ2-3 | TRBD2 | TRBV27 | . | CASGLAGSSITDTQYF | TGTGCCAGCGGTTTAGCGGGATCCTCTATCACAGATACGCAGTATTTT
TRBJ2-7 | . | TRBV6-1 | . | CASSEKTVPYEQYF | TGTGCCAGCAGTGAGAAGACAGTTCCCTACGAGCAGTACTTC
TRBJ2-5 | . | TRBV5-6 | few | CASSLFRLSGYQETQYF | TGTGCCAGCAGCTTGTTTCGACTCAGCGGGTACCAAGAGACCCAGTACTTC